This T cell receptor beta chain was identified in a study of identifying expanded T cells in peripheral blood (dated by TCRdb to 2018 to 2020). With regard to the full study: Technical replicates were generated by sequencing separate aliquots of the same genomic DNA pool, with four replicates compared pairwise.

Deletion took 4 bases off V and 6 bases off J, with a span of 13 bases between the germline ends. The CDR3 spans 14 residues, from the cysteine through the phenylalanine. Left in the record is the CDR3 DNA by itself, 42 bases read in frame from the first base. CDR1 and CDR2 were assigned from the germline V gene as MDHEN and SYDVKM. Broad study findings and their caveats: It was expected by the authors that biological variance in healthy repertoires might increase further over much longer intervals, such as months to years. In all healthy donors, the variance in clone template counts between samples taken around 14 days apart rose significantly as total template count increased. The binomial model flagged about 1.1 differentially abundant clones between technical replicates but around 15 over about 2 weeks and 19 to 20 over roughly 4 weeks. The beta-binomial model significantly reduced the number of clones called differentially abundant and the false-positive rate across all healthy-donor time intervals.

As to this clone: The specificity of this receptor is unknown. The sample holds no much larger clone one base away, and base qualities are not on file.

The immunoSEQ Assay, which uses bias-controlled multiplex PCR amplification of genomic DNA, was used to profile TCRbeta CDR3 regions. Regarding the original processing steps: The absolute abundance of each unique TCRbeta CDR3 region was quantified after sequences were collapsed and filtered. Differential abundance was tested with a binomial (Fisher-equivalent) model and with a beta-binomial model adding time-dependent variance fitted from healthy donors. Clones with fewer than 5 combined templates were removed, and a clone was called differentially abundant if the clone's Benjamini-Hochberg FDR was below 0.01. In the beta-binomial model, variance was expressed as a function of the total template count across the two samples, in the form v = (b*log(k)+a)^2. TCRdb mirrors the immuneACCESS table, restricted to in-frame sequences. Some clones are absent from its copies; in checked studies, under half trace to an unresolved V gene, and the reason for the others is unknown. D and trimming were read from the DNA, whereas the V and J calls and clone size are those reported in that table. The sample has under 95,000 clones on record, about nine tenths of them singletons. The ten largest make up around 2.7% of the sample.

No immune events, such as infections, were documented for the healthy donors during the collection period. To calibrate time-dependent variance in a beta-binomial model of T-cell clone differential abundance, blood repertoires from healthy donors were used as a training cohort. There were roughly 10 healthy donors in the training cohort, of whom 3 were female and 7 were male. Donor ages ranged from about 29 to 70 years, with an average of 43 years. Obtained from a commercial supplier, whole blood was collected from each healthy donor at three time points set two to three weeks apart. For immunosequencing, genomic DNA was extracted from whole blood that had not been sorted.

Here the chain combines TRBV28 and TRBJ1-5, with a weak D call of TRBD1 (6 bases match). The source of this sequence is a person aged 18 to 70 in good health. Specimen: blood. The DNA sequence reads TGTGCCAGCAGTTACATTACAGGGAGTCAGCCCCAGCATTTT. This sequence encodes CASSYITGSQPQHF.